This T cell receptor beta chain was captured in a study of primary melanoma T cells and metastatic recurrence (dated by TCRdb to 2019 to 2021). Study-level background: The cohort was made up of roughly 190 primary melanomas of stage T2 to T4, with thickness greater than 1 mm. Whether T-cell fraction and T-cell repertoire clonality in primary melanoma tumors predicted patient outcome was tested in the study. The T-cell fraction measured by TCR beta sequencing was weighed against progression-free survival, the clinical outcome chosen for the comparison. The sequencing-derived T-cell fraction was compared with histopathological grading of tumor-infiltrating lymphocytes.

Points on this clone: This receptor's antigen is unknown. No much larger clonotype is one base removed from it; base qualities were not supplied.

V was cut back by 1 base and J by 6 bases, leaving a gap of 9 bases between them. Measured from the cysteine to the phenylalanine, the CDR3 is 14 residues long. The entry retains the CDR3 DNA only, 42 bases that are in frame from base 1. CDR1 and CDR2 are read off the germline V gene as SGHVS and FNYEAQ. The library relied on the immunoSEQ multiplex PCR assay. High-throughput sequencing of the T-cell receptor beta chain was performed on primary melanoma tumor tissue. The published analysis was carried out like this. Among the repertoire analyses were the distribution of insertions and deletions and the sharing of TCRB CDR3 between samples. A gradient-boosted model ranked the predictive value of the T-cell fraction against histopathological variables. What TCRdb holds here is the immuneACCESS table cut down to in-frame rearrangements. Part of the clones is not present; checked against another copy, under half of the missing clones reflect an unresolved V gene, and the others are unexplained. V, J and clone size are taken as reported in that table, and D and trimming were inferred from the DNA itself. Recorded for this sample are 150 to 200 clones; less than 75% of them occurred a single time. Around 30% of the sample is taken by the ten largest.

Each patient's primary melanoma had been surgically resected and was viewed as potentially curable, though still at risk of metastatic recurrence. General study outcomes and caveats: An effective T-cell-mediated antitumor response in primary melanoma was framed by the authors only as a suggestion, not a demonstrated mechanism. The tumor T-cell fraction reportedly predicted progression-free survival independently of thickness, ulceration, mitotic rate and age. Adding T-cell fraction to tumor thickness reportedly improved progression-free survival prediction more than adding any other histopathological variable. A T-cell fraction greater than 20% appeared to be protective whatever the ulceration status, mitotic rate or nodal disease.

The rearranged segments are TRBV7-6 and TRBJ2-2; a weak D assignment points to TRBD1 (6 bases agree). Sequencing was done on a sample of melanoma tumor tissue. This clonotype was obtained from a human donor with melanoma. The CDR3 reads as follows: CASSLVGAAGELFF. The nucleotide sequence is given as TGTGCCAGCAGCTTAGTGGGGGCCGCCGGGGAGCTGTTTTTT.